This T cell receptor beta chain was documented in a study (dated by TCRdb to between 2015 and 2017). Describing the broader study: The study tested whether tumor-infiltrating Tregs in breast cancer are recruited from blood Tregs or converted in situ from other CD4+ T cell subsets.

Full-length TCR variable regions were amplified by 5' RACE PCR with constant-region reverse primers, and semi-nested PCR with Nested Universal Primer A was subsequently performed. Using the ReliaPrep RNA Cell Miniprep System, total RNA was extracted, and the SMARTer RACE 5'/3' Kit was then used to reverse transcribe the RNA into 5'RACE-ready cDNA. Multiplex adaptors were used to barcode full-length TCR alpha and beta libraries, and the barcoded libraries were sequenced on an Illumina MiSeq. Concerning the study's data processing: For each of nine subset-tissue groups, sequencing data from the five patients were combined, and the groups were compared by unsupervised clustering of TCR gene usage. The Morisita-Horn index was used to calculate repertoire similarity, with shared sequences weighted by how much each contributed to each repertoire. TCRdb reworked the public reads: Q25 trimming with fastp, MiXCR clone assembly, productive beta chains retained. CDR3 protein sequences are deduplicated, and each keeps its most common genes and DNA. TCRdb's processing, not the authors' own work, is the source of the V and J calls. The sample yields 62,000 or so distinct CDR3 sequences; roughly 28% were counted once. The top ten clonotypes cover under 2.5% of the sample.

CD4+CD25+CD127-/low cells were isolated as Tregs. Tregs, naive and memory CD4+ T cells from tumor, blood and ipsilateral draining lymph nodes of about 5 breast cancer patients underwent full-length TCR alpha and beta sequencing. Tumor tissue, along with lymph nodes from ipsilateral axillary dissection, was perfused with PBS, minced, and then digested using collagenase I and hyaluronidase. Sorted cell populations were confirmed by FACS to exceed 90% purity. The trim is 3 bases for V and 6 bases for J, with a gap of 9 bases between the germline ends. The CDR3 runs 13 amino acids, cysteine and phenylalanine included. Here the CDR3 DNA is all that survives: 39 bases in frame from base 1. The germline V gene specifies MNHEY as CDR1 and SVGEGT as CDR2. This clonotype has only a few counts. What antigen it recognizes has not been identified. No base quality information exists; no much larger clone differs at one position.

General findings and caveats noted by the study authors: The TCR alpha and beta sequences of tumor-infiltrating Tregs showed the greatest overlap with tumor naive CD4+ T cells, followed by blood naive CD4+ T cells. Tumor memory CD4+ T cell TCR gene usage was found to cluster with blood and lymph node memory CD4+ cells and with lymph node naive CD4+ cells. The larger-cohort validation was restricted to a single TCR beta V-J rearrangement rather than whole repertoires.

Recombination linked TRBV6-2 or TRBV6-3 to TRBJ2-1; TRBD2 could be the D gene, as 5 bases match. The sequencing sample was made of tumor-infiltrating Tregs sorted from the breast tumor. This sequence originates from a female donor with breast cancer. The bases read TGTGCCAGCAGTTATAGGGCGGGCAATGAGCAGTTCTTC. It is translated as CASSYRAGNEQFF.